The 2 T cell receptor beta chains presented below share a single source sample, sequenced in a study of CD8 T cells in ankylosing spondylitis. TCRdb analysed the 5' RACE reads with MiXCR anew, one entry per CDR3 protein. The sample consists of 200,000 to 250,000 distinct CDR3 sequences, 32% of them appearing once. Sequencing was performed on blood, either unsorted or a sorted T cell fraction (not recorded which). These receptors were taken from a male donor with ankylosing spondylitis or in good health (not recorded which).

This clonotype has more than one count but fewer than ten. CDR3 region: CSARVGGGNQPQHF. The CDR3 bases are TGCAGTGCTAGGGTGGGTGGCGGAAATCAGCCCCAGCATTTT. This chain joins TRBV20-1 and TRBJ1-5; D remains unclear. Germline assignment: CDR1 DFQATT and CDR2 SNEGSKA (reference sequence). V lost 3 bases and J 4 bases, leaving 13 bases between the germline ends. This CDR3 is 14 amino acids long.

The CDR3 DNA reads TGCAGTGTCTCAGGGGACTACGAGCAGTACTTC. Residues: CSVSGDYEQYF. The gene calls are TRBV20-1 and TRBJ2-7, with a possible D match to TRBD1 (6 bases). The CDR3 totals 11 residues. Germline V gene sequence: CDR1 DFQATT, CDR2 SNEGSKA (reference sequence). The V end was cut by 7 bases, the J end by 3 bases, with 10 bases between.